This entry describes one T cell receptor (beta chain). This CDR3 is 12 amino acids long. From germline, CDR1 is SGHAT and CDR2 FQDESV (reference sequence). Trimming took 1 base from V and 8 from J, leaving 8 bases between them. This entry belongs to a study of Ad26.COV2.S vaccination and SARS-CoV-2 variants. TCRdb's table, derived via immunoSEQ multiplex PCR, lists solely in-frame clones and lacks some. This repertoire shows some 460,000 clones, approximately 90% found once; its top ten account for around 1.8%. The treatment is: roughly 20 received Ad26.COV2.S at low or high dose, single or two shots; 5 received placebo; per-sample allocation not given. Each sample was drawn 63 days after the first injection (of vaccine or placebo).

The receptor was isolated from a person aged 18-60 years who received the Ad26.COV2.S COVID-19 vaccine or a placebo. Sample: peripheral blood, taken in a trial of Ad26.COV2.S vaccine versus placebo. The chain recombines TRBV11-1 with TRBJ1-2, with D perhaps TRBD1 (6 bases). The CDR3 protein is CASSLEGVGYTF. The CDR3 region has the DNA TGTGCCAGCAGCTTAGAGGGGGTCGGCTACACCTTC.